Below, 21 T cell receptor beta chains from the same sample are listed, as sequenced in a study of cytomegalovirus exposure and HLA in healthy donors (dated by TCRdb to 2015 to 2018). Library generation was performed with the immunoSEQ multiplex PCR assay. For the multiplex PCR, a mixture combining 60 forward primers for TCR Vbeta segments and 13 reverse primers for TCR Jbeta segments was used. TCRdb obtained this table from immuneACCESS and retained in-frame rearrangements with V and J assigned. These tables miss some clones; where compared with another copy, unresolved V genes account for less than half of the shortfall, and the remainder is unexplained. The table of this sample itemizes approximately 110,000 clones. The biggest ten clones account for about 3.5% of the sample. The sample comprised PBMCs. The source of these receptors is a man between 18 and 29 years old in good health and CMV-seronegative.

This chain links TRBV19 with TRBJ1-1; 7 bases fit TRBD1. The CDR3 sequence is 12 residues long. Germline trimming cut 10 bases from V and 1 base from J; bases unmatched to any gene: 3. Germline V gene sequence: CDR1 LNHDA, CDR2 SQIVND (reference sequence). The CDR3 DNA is TGTGCCACCAGACAGGGGAACACTGAAGCTTTCTTT. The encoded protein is CATRQGNTEAFF.

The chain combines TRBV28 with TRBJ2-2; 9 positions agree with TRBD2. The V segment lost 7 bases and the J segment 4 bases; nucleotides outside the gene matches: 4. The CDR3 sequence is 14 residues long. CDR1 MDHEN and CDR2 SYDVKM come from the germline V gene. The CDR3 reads CASILAGGTGELFF. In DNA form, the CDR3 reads TGTGCCAGCATACTAGCGGGCGGCACCGGGGAGCTGTTTTTT.

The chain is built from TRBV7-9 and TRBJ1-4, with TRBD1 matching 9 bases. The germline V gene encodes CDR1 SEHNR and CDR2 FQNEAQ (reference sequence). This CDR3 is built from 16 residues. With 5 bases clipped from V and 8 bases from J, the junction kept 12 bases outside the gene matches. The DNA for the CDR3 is TGTGCCAGCAGCACGTCTAACAGGGGGCTATCGGAAAAACTGTTTTTT. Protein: CASSTSNRGLSEKLFF.

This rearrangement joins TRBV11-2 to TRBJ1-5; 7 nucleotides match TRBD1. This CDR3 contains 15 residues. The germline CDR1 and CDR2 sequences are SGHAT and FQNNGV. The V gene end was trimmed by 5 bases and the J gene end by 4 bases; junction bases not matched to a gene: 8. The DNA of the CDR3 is TGTGCCAGCAGCCCGGGGACAGCTCCTAATCAGCCCCAGCATTTT. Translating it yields CASSPGTAPNQPQHF.

CDR3 in DNA: TGTGCCAGCAGCTCTGACAGGGTTAACACTGAAGCTTTCTTT. Its translation: CASSSDRVNTEAFF. V is TRBV27 and J is TRBJ1-1, with 7 bases identical to TRBD1. CDR1 and CDR2 (germline): MNHEY, SMNVEV (reference sequence). CDR3 size: 14 residues. Losses at the gene ends were 6 bases for V and 2 bases for J; bases not matched to a gene: 6.

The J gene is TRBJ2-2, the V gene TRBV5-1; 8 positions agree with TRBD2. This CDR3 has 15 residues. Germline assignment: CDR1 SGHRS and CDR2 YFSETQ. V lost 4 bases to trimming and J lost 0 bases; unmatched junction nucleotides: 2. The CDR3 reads CASSPLAANTGELFF. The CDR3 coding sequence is TGCGCCAGCAGCCCACTAGCGGCGAACACCGGGGAGCTGTTTTTT.

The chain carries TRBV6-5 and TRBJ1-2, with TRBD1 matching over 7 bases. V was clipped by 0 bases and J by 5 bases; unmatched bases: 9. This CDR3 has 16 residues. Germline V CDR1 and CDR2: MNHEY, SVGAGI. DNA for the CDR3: TGTGCCAGCAGTTACTCAACCGGGACAGCAGAATATGGCTACACCTTC. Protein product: CASSYSTGTAEYGYTF.

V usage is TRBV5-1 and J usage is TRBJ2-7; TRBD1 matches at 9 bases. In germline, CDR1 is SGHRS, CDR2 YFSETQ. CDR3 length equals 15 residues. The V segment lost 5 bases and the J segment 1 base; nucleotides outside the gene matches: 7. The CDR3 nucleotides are TGCGCCAGCAGTCCCGGGACAGGGAGTTCCTACGAGCAGTACTTC. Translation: CASSPGTGSSYEQYF.

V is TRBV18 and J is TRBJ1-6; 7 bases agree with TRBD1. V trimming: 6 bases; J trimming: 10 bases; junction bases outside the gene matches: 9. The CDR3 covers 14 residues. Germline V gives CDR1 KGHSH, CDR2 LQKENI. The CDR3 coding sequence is TGTGCCAGCTCCCGGGGGCAGGGACAGTCACCCCTCCACTTT. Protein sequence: CASSRGQGQSPLHF.

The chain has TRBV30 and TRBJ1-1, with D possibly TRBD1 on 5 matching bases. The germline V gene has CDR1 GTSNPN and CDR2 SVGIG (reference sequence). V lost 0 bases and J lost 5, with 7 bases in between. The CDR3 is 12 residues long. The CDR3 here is CAWSVRGTEAFF. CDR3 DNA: TGTGCCTGGAGTGTACGGGGGACTGAAGCTTTCTTT.

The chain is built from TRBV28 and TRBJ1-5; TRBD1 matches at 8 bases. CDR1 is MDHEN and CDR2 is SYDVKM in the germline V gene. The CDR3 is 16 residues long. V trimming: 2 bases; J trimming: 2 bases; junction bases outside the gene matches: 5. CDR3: CASSLTGTGGNQPQHF. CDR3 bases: TGTGCCAGCAGTTTAACGGGGACAGGAGGCAATCAGCCCCAGCATTTT.

The CDR3: CASSQGNEVGLAKNIQYF. The CDR3 nucleotides read TGCGCCAGCAGCCAAGGTAACGAGGTTGGACTAGCCAAAAACATTCAGTACTTC. The chain recombines TRBV4-1 with TRBJ2-4; D is perhaps TRBD2 (5 bases). The CDR3 consists of 18 residues. Germline values: CDR1 MGHRA, CDR2 YSYEKL. V shed 1 base and J shed 0 bases, with 16 bases lying between them.

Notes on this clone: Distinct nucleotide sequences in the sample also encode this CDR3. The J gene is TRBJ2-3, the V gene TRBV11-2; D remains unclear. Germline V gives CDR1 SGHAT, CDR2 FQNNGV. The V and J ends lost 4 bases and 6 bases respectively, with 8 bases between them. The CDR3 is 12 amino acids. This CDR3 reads CASSSSGDTQYF. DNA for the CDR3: TGTGCCAGCAGCTCTTCCGGTGATACGCAGTATTTT.

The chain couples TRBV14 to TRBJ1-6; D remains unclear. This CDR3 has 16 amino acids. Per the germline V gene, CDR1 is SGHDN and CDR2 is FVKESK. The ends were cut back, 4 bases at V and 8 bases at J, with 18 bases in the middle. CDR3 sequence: CASSLPGGLNDSPLHF. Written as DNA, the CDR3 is TGTGCCAGCAGCCTCCCTGGAGGTCTAAACGATTCACCCCTCCACTTT.

The CDR3 region is CASSRLGYEQYF. DNA of the CDR3: TGTGCCAGCAGTCGACTAGGATACGAGCAGTACTTC. The chain combines TRBV5-6 with TRBJ2-7; possible D gene TRBD2, 6 bases. This CDR3 comprises 12 residues. CDR1 SGHDT and CDR2 YYEEEE come from the germline V gene. The ends were cut back, 5 bases at V and 4 bases at J, with 10 bases in the middle.

CDR3 residues: CASTATGHGRNEQFF. In DNA, the CDR3 is TGTGCCAGCACCGCGACAGGGCACGGACGCAATGAGCAGTTCTTC. The genes are TRBV5-5 and TRBJ2-1; TRBD1 agrees at 7 bases. With V trimmed by 6 bases and J by 6 bases, 12 bases remained unmatched. Germline CDR1 reads SGHKS; CDR2 reads YYEKEE (reference sequence). This CDR3 region has 15 residues.

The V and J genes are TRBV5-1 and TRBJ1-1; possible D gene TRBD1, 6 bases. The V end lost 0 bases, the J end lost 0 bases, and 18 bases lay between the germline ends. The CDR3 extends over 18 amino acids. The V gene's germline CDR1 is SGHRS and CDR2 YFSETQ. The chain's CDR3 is CASSLGYGQHPMNTEAFF. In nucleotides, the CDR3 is TGCGCCAGCAGCTTGGGATACGGACAGCACCCTATGAACACTGAAGCTTTCTTT.

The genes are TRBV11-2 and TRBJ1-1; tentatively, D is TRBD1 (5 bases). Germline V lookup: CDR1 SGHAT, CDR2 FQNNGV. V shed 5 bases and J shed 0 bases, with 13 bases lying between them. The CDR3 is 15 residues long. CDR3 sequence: CASSQGGTLNTEAFF. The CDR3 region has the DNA TGTGCCAGCAGCCAAGGAGGGACGTTGAACACTGAAGCTTTCTTT.

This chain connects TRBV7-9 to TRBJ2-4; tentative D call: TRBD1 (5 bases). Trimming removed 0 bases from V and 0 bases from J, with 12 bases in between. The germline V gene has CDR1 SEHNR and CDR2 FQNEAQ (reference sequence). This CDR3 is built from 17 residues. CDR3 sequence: CASSLAPGQLAKNIQYF. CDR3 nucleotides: TGTGCCAGCAGCTTAGCTCCCGGACAACTAGCCAAAAACATTCAGTACTTC.

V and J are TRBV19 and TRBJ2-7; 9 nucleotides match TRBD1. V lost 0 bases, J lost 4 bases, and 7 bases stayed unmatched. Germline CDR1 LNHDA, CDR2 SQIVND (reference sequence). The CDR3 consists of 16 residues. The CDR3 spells CASSIDSGTGRYEQYF. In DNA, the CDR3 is TGTGCCAGTAGTATAGATTCCGGGACAGGGAGGTACGAGCAGTACTTC.

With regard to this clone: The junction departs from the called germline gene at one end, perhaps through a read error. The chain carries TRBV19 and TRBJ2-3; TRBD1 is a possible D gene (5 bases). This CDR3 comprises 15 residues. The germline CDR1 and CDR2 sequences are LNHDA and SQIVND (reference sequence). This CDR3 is CASRPRGDSRDTQYF. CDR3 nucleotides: TGTGCCAGTAGGCCTAGGGGCGACAGCAGAGATACGCAGTATTTT.